This TCR beta chain was profiled in a study of T cells in Graves' hyperthyroidism and ophthalmopathy. Findings and caveats of the study: Peripheral blood also featured most of the thyroid clonotypes expanded above 0.001.

Turning to this clonotype: Its antigen is not identified. This clone may be a read error of a much larger clone one base away.

In the ophthalmopathy cohort, Clinical Activity Score was at least 3, NOSPECS grade at least 4, and duration under 3 months. Diagnostic assessment was based on clinical symptoms, serum thyroxine and TRAb, thyroid ultrasound and orbital computed tomography. Amplified TCR beta CDR3 regions came from RNA transcripts. When the TCR CDR3 underwent first-round RT-PCR, the HTBI primer set was used. TCRdb independently ran MiXCR on the multiplex PCR reads; one entry per CDR3 protein. In the table there are 500,000 to 600,000 distinct CDR3 sequences, 15% to 20% of which are singletons. Germline V gene lookup returns CDR1 SGHRS and CDR2 YFSETQ. V dropped 3 bases and J dropped 2 bases, with 14 bases sitting between them. The CDR3 spans 15 residues.

The TCR originated in a man aged 35-49 years with Graves' ophthalmopathy. The sample taken for sequencing was blood. The chain uses TRBV5-1 and TRBJ1-2, with D unclear. The CDR3 loop reads CASSSGVGGNYGYTF. The CDR3, as DNA: TGCGCCAGCAGCTCTGGGGTAGGAGGAAACTATGGCTACACCTTC.